This T cell receptor (beta chain) comes out of a study of cytomegalovirus exposure and HLA in healthy donors. Donors were ostensibly healthy at sampling, although undocumented immune exposures were probable. Study-wide results and caveats: In the analysis, some V segments, TRBV6-2 and TRBV6-3 included, were excluded as indistinguishable. A prior analysis recorded that most TCR beta V segments were productive about 87% or about 30% of the time. In a later analysis, HLA-associated beta chains showed higher expansion and lower generation probabilities than comparable chains.

The PCR made use of 60 Vbeta and 13 Jbeta primers. Sequencing was performed with immunoSEQ multiplex PCR; in TCRdb, only in-frame clones are kept and a portion is missing. This sample has approximately 80,000 clones, with approximately 72% found just once. This clone was seen a handful of times. Antigen unknown. J gave up 7 bases and V 6 bases, and 5 bases lay outside the gene matches. The CDR3 spans 14 residues. The V gene's germline CDR1 is PRHDT and CDR2 FYEKMQ (reference sequence). The TCR comes from a woman between 40 and 55 years old in good health and CMV-seropositive. The specimen was PBMCs. J is TRBJ1-4 and V is TRBV13; 10 bases line up with TRBD1. The CDR3 DNA follows: TGTGCCAGCAGATTGACAGGGGGCATTGAAAAACTGTTTTTT. Translating gives CASRLTGGIEKLFF.